The 16 T cell receptor beta chains given below trace back to one sample, sequenced in a study of shared clonotypes between healthy human individuals. The naive CD8 subset, CD45RO-negative cells positively selected for CCR7, excluded terminally differentiated effector memory CD45RA+ cells. Using immunoSEQ multiplex PCR, the repertoire was profiled, and TCRdb retains in-frame clones only, with some absent. The table shows roughly 2,000,000 clones, with just under 95% occurring only once. Sequenced sample: naive CD8+ T cells from PBMCs. These receptors were taken from a man aged 18 to 35 in good health. Some clones in this sample may be carry-over from other donors' samples.

As to this clone: Other DNA sequences in the same sample also yield this CDR3. The chain joins TRBV29-1 to TRBJ2-7; a weak D match, TRBD2 (5 bases). Trimming took 7 bases from V and 5 from J, leaving 9 bases between them. There are 10 residues in the CDR3. Germline CDR1 and CDR2: SQVTM and ANQGSEA. CDR3 sequence (DNA): TGCAGCGCCCTCGGGGACGAGCAGTACTTC. Residues: CSALGDEQYF.

This chain connects TRBV30 to TRBJ2-3; TRBD2 aligns across 9 bases. The CDR3 is 16 amino acids. Per germline, CDR1 GTSNPN and CDR2 SVGIG (reference sequence). V lost 0 bases to trimming and J lost 4 bases; unmatched junction nucleotides: 8. CDR3: CAWSVGAGGWADTQYF. CDR3 in DNA: TGTGCCTGGAGTGTAGGAGCGGGAGGATGGGCAGATACGCAGTATTTT. Full variable domain (missing parts from reference TRBV30 and TRBJ2-3): SQTIHQWPATLVQPVGSPLSLECTVEGTSNPNLYWYRQAAGRGLQLLFYSVGIGQISSEVPQNLSASRPQDRQFILSSKKLLLSDSGFYLCAWSVGAGGWADTQYFGPGTRLTVL.

The rearrangement links TRBV7-9 to TRBJ2-7; D is perhaps TRBD1 (6 bases). The CDR3 sequence is 13 residues long. CDR1 is SEHNR, CDR2 FQNEAQ, per germline (reference sequence). V lost 5 bases, J lost 3 bases, and 11 bases lay in between. The CDR3 DNA is TGTGCCAGCAGCCGGGACACCCTCTACGAGCAGTACTTC. Translated: CASSRDTLYEQYF.

The genes are TRBV2 and TRBJ1-2; no definite D call. The germline CDR1 and CDR2 sequences are SNHLY and FYNNEI. CDR3 length equals 13 residues. The V and J ends lost 5 bases and 6 bases respectively, with 13 bases between them. CDR3 sequence: CASSPLGPNGYTF. The CDR3 coding sequence is TGTGCCAGCAGTCCCCTAGGCCCAAATGGCTACACCTTC.

The chain recombines TRBV10-2 with TRBJ1-4, with D tentatively TRBD1 (6 bases). The CDR3 runs to 14 residues. V lost 2 bases and J lost 7, with 11 bases in between. The germline gives CDR1 WSHSY, CDR2 SAAADI. This CDR3 reads CASSEGGDLEKLFF. CDR3 bases: TGCGCCAGCAGTGAGGGGGGCGATCTTGAAAAACTGTTTTTT.

V is TRBV6-1 and J is TRBJ2-2; D may be TRBD2 (6 bases). Trimming took off 7 bases at V and 5 bases at J, with 11 bases between the two ends. The CDR3 has 13 residues. Per germline, CDR1 MNHNS and CDR2 SASEGT. The CDR3 DNA sequence: TGTGCCAGCAACCCAGGGAGGACCGGGGAGCTGTTTTTT. It codes for CASNPGRTGELFF.

V usage is TRBV5-1 and J usage is TRBJ2-7; D unresolved. V was clipped by 0 bases and J by 4 bases, with 8 bases between them. The germline CDR1 and CDR2 sequences are SGHRS and YFSETQ. The CDR3 extends over 13 amino acids. CDR3 sequence: CASSLGLLYEQYF. CDR3 DNA sequence: TGCGCCAGCAGCTTGGGACTTCTTTACGAGCAGTACTTC.

Here the CDR3 reads CASSPNKGADKRETQYF. The CDR3, as DNA: TGTGCCAGCTCACCCAACAAGGGGGCAGACAAGAGGGAGACCCAGTACTTC. The V gene is TRBV18, the J gene TRBJ2-5, with 7 bases lining up with TRBD1. The V and J ends lost 3 bases and 5 bases, in that order; junction bases with no gene match: 15. Germline V gene data show CDR1 as KGHSH and CDR2 as LQKENI. This CDR3 has 17 residues.

The rearrangement links TRBV27 to TRBJ1-5, with 7 bases identical to TRBD1. The CDR3 spans 17 residues. Unmatched junction bases numbered 13, after V lost 3 bases and J lost 5 bases. The germline V gene has CDR1 MNHEY and CDR2 SMNVEV (reference sequence). Written as DNA, the CDR3 is TGTGCCAGCAGTTTTCGACAGGGTCTATTCCTCGATCAGCCCCAGCATTTT. Residues: CASSFRQGLFLDQPQHF.

This chain connects TRBV16 to TRBJ2-1; D perhaps matches TRBD2 (5 bases). Germline lookup yields CDR1 KGHSY and CDR2 FQNENV. Between the trimmed V and J ends, which lost 5 bases and 3 bases, there was a span of 11 bases. CDR3 length: 14 residues. The CDR3 here is CASSATTSYNEQFF. The CDR3 region has the DNA TGTGCCAGCAGCGCGACTACTAGCTACAATGAGCAGTTCTTC.

This chain joins TRBV7-6 and TRBJ2-7, with unresolved D. Per germline, CDR1 SGHVS and CDR2 FNYEAQ. This CDR3 is built from 14 residues. Trimming stripped 4 bases from V and 2 bases from J, with 12 bases between. The CDR3, as DNA: TGTGCCAGCAGCTCCCGGGCCAGGACCTACGAGCAGTACTTC. Protein sequence: CASSSRARTYEQYF.

The rearrangement uses TRBV28 and TRBJ1-3; 12 bases line up with TRBD1. Trimming took 3 bases from V and 8 from J; bases not matched to a gene: 5. The CDR3 runs to 15 residues. Germline CDR1 is MDHEN and CDR2 is SYDVKM. CDR3 in DNA: TGTGCCAGCAGTTTGGGACAGGGGGCAAGAGACACCATATATTTT. Protein product: CASSLGQGARDTIYF.

A remark on this clone: Other DNA sequences of this sample code for an identical CDR3. The chain carries TRBV4-3 and TRBJ2-7, with 10 positions matching TRBD2. This CDR3 region has 15 residues. CDR1 and CDR2 from the germline V gene are LGHNA and YSLEER. With V trimmed by 3 bases and J by 4 bases, 6 bases remained unmatched. The CDR3 DNA reads as TGCGCCAGCAGCCAGGTCTTAGCGGGAGGTTACGAGCAGTACTTC. Its protein product is CASSQVLAGGYEQYF.

The table lists this clone with a count of one. The J gene is TRBJ2-3, the V gene TRBV28; weak D call: TRBD1 (6 bases). This CDR3 spans 14 amino acids. Germline assignment: CDR1 MDHEN and CDR2 SYDVKM. The V end was cut by 8 bases, the J end by 1 base, with 13 bases between. The CDR3 DNA reads as TGTGCCAGCGGCTCGACAGGACGCACAGATACGCAGTATTTT. Translation: CASGSTGRTDTQYF.

Here the CDR3 DNA reads TGTGCCAGCAGGAGGGCCTTACCTCTCTACGAGCAGTACTTC. It encodes CASRRALPLYEQYF. The chain carries TRBV28 and TRBJ2-7, with D possibly TRBD2 on 5 matching bases. CDR3 length equals 14 residues. From germline, CDR1 is MDHEN and CDR2 SYDVKM. The V end lost 6 bases, the J end lost 3 bases, and 15 bases lay between the germline ends.

The rearrangement links TRBV28 to TRBJ2-2, with TRBD2 matching over 13 bases. The CDR3 extends over 15 amino acids. Germline V lookup: CDR1 MDHEN, CDR2 SYDVKM. Trimming at V came to 2 bases and at J to 7 bases, leaving 1 base not matched to a gene. The CDR3 DNA reads TGTGCCAGCAGTTTACGACTAGCGGGAGGCGGGGAGCTGTTTTTT. This translates into CASSLRLAGGGELFF.